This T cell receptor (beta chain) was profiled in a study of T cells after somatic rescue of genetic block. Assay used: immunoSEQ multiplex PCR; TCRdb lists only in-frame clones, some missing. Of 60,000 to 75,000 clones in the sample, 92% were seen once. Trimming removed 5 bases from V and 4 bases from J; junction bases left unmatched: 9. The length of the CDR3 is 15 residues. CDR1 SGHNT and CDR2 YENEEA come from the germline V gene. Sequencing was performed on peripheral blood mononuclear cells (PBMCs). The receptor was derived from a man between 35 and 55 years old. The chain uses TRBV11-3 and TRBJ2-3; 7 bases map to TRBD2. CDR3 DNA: TGTGCCAGCAGCCCCGGCCGGGGGGTCGCAGATACGCAGTATTTT. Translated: CASSPGRGVADTQYF.